The T cell receptor beta chain described here comes from a study of molecular identifiers for immune sequencing clone quantification (dated by TCRdb to between 2017 and 2018). Regarding the research as a whole: For a replicate experiment, the RNA from either 20,000 or 100,000 naive CD8 T cells was divided into five aliquots, and four of those aliquots went on to sequencing. This methods study used CD8 T cells to benchmark TCR RNA copy counting and molecular-identifier clustering-based TCR repertoire sequencing (MIDCIRS).

Naive CD8 T cell libraries were made from approximately 22,000 to 940,000 sorted cells using 10%, 30% or 50% of purified RNA. Naive CD8 T cells, defined as CD8+CD4-CCR7+CD45RA+, were FACS-sorted into RLT Plus buffer on a BD FACSAria II. To test detection sensitivity, Jurkat RNA equivalent to roughly nine TCR copies was spiked into samples of about 19,000-1,000,000 naive CD8 T cells. Enrichment of CD8 T cells was performed with RosetteSep CD8+ T Cell Enrichment Cocktail and Ficoll-Paque, after which ACK red cell lysis was carried out. With respect to this clonotype: Its antigen is not yet known. Base quality data are lacking; no much larger clone is found one base away.

Counted from cysteine to phenylalanine, this CDR3 has 11 amino acids. The read is trimmed to its CDR3 DNA, 33 bases read in frame from base 1. CDR1 and CDR2, looked up from the germline V gene, are SQVTM and ANQGSEA. The junction carries 4 bases between V and J, which are trimmed by 1 base and 4 bases respectively. Library method: PCR. Sequencing used an Illumina HiSeq 4000. Bulk TCR libraries were generated as previously described, with the TCR primers listed in Table S5 used. Total RNA was purified with the Qiagen AllPrep DNA/RNA kit. Before any analysis, reads coming from multiple sequencing runs of the same library were combined into one pool. Regarding the original processing steps: Reads were retained only if the reads had an exact TCR constant sequence, and the retained reads were trimmed to 150 nt and grouped according to their 12-nt molecular barcodes. Within each barcode group, reads were sub-clustered at a 15% Levenshtein threshold, and quality-weighted consensus sequences were built per RNA molecule. Non-functional sequences were excluded, and lower-count sequences lying one edit away from another sequence were also excluded. Based on a fit of two negative binomial distributions, barcode sub-clusters having less than 20% of the maximum read count were discarded. TCRdb took the public reads, trimmed them with fastp at Q25, ran MiXCR for clone calling and kept in-frame beta chains. Identical CDR3 proteins give one entry, which carries the most common genes and DNA. V and J calls and clone size were set by TCRdb, not the authors. The sample data list some 650,000 distinct CDR3 sequences, and less than 20% of these were observed just once. Jointly, the top ten make up roughly 0.83% of the sample.

Overall study results and their limits: Even against a background of about a million naive CD8 T cells, spiked-in Jurkat TCR RNA amounting to a single cell's worth was reported to be detectable. Naive libraries contained spiked-in Jurkat TCR RNA (more than nine copies' worth), which is not part of the donor repertoire. Modeling gave around 2.7 recovered TCR RNA copies per cell versus roughly 10 by digital PCR, implying approximately 30% capture efficiency. In CMV-specific effector cells, over 99% of molecules were held by clones above 20 RNA copies, whereas under 1% of molecules were held by such clones in naive cells. The sizes of highly expanded clones could end up underestimated when identical TCR molecules share a barcode. When barcode sub-clustering was left out, chimeric consensus sequences inflated TCR diversity, with chimeras reaching as high as 47%.

The V gene is TRBV29-1 and the J gene is TRBJ1-2; the D segment cannot be called with confidence. The clonotype comes from a human donor in good health. Some libraries in this study had Jurkat cell RNA spiked in. The sequencing sample was made of naive CD8+ T cells from blood, with Jurkat cell RNA spiked in. The cell subset or site label for this specimen denotes: FACS-sorted CD8+CD4-CCR7+CD45RA+ naive T cells. The nucleotides read TGCAGCGTTGAAGTCAGCTATGGCTACACCTTC. Its coded protein is CSVEVSYGYTF.